This T cell receptor (beta chain) was obtained from a study of technical replicates of blood from a few donors. TCRdb's copy holds only in-frame clones and misses some; the assay was immunoSEQ multiplex PCR. The data contain some 77,000 clones, about 90% of them singletons. The length of the CDR3 is 15 residues. Germline values: CDR1 SGHAT, CDR2 FQDESV (reference sequence). With 6 bases clipped from V and 5 bases from J, the junction kept 12 bases outside the gene matches. J is TRBJ2-5 and V is TRBV11-1; 7 positions match TRBD1. Sequenced input: T cells isolated from PBMCs. The TCR was taken from a human donor in good health. The CDR3 is CASSIFEQGIETQYF. The CDR3, as DNA: TGTGCCAGCAGTATATTCGAACAGGGGATCGAGACCCAGTACTTC.